A single sample gave rise to the 21 T cell receptor beta chains below, sequenced in a study of T cell clones after liver transplantation. Data came from immunoSEQ multiplex PCR; TCRdb stores just in-frame clones and leaves some out. The data show roughly 53,000 clones, less than 75% seen once. The sequences come from CD4+ T cells from blood, collected at the 22-month timepoint. All receptors come from a human patient who received a liver transplant. Some T cells may trace back to the graft donor.

The rearrangement joins TRBV28 to TRBJ2-1, with TRBD1 as a possible D gene (5 bases). The CDR3 is 13 residues long. Looked up from germline, CDR1 is MDHEN and CDR2 is SYDVKM. The ends were cut back, 7 bases at V and 4 bases at J, with 11 bases in the middle. The CDR3 DNA reads as TGTGCCAGCACCAGGACACTTTACAATGAGCAGTTCTTC. Its protein product is CASTRTLYNEQFF. Using reference TRBV28 and TRBJ2-1 for the parts outside the CDR3, the full variable domain is DVKVTQSSRYLVKRTGEKVFLECVQDMDHENMFWYRQDPGLGLRLIYFSYDVKMKEKGDIPEGYSVSREKKERFSLILESASTNQTSMYLCASTRTLYNEQFFGPGTRLTVL.

CDR3 residues: CASSRDGNTGELFF. The CDR3 DNA is TGTGCCAGCAGTCGGGACGGGAACACCGGGGAGCTGTTTTTT. The chain links TRBV28 to TRBJ2-2; the D call may be TRBD1 or TRBD2 (5 bases each). The V gene lost 5 bases and the J gene lost 1 base, with 8 bases spanning the gap. Germline V gene data show CDR1 as MDHEN and CDR2 as SYDVKM. This CDR3 region has 14 residues.

This clone was seen once. The chain couples TRBV16 to TRBJ2-3; 7 bases line up with TRBD1. Germline CDR1 KGHSY, CDR2 FQNENV. The V gene end was trimmed by 4 bases and the J gene end by 6 bases; junction bases not matched to a gene: 7. The CDR3 runs 14 residues. CDR3 sequence: CASSRQGSQDTQYF. CDR3 nucleotides: TGTGCCAGCAGCCGACAGGGCTCCCAGGATACGCAGTATTTT. Full variable domain (missing parts from reference TRBV16 and TRBJ2-3): GEEVAQTPKHLVRGEGQKAKLYCAPIKGHSYVFWYQQVLKNEFKFLISFQNENVFDETGMPKERFSAKCLPNSPCSLEIQATKLEDSAVYFCASSRQGSQDTQYFGPGTRLTVL.

CDR3: CASSLGDGINYGYTF. The CDR3 coding sequence is TGTGCCAGCAGCTTAGGGGACGGGATTAACTATGGCTACACCTTC. The chain couples TRBV7-9 to TRBJ1-2, with D possibly being TRBD1 (5 bases). V lost 1 base to trimming and J lost 1 base, with 10 bases between them. Germline assignment: CDR1 SEHNR and CDR2 FQNEAQ (reference sequence). The CDR3 consists of 15 residues.

The rearrangement links TRBV28 to TRBJ1-5, with D possibly TRBD1 on 6 matching bases. The CDR3 is 14 amino acids. Germline V CDR1 and CDR2: MDHEN, SYDVKM. V was pared by 10 bases and J by 3 bases, with 16 bases between. DNA for the CDR3: TGTGCCACCCAGGGGAGGGGGAACAATCAGCCCCAGCATTTT. This codes for CATQGRGNNQPQHF.

This chain joins TRBV28 and TRBJ1-3; 7 bases agree with TRBD1. With 5 bases clipped from V and 4 bases from J, the junction kept 11 bases outside the gene matches. CDR1 MDHEN and CDR2 SYDVKM come from the germline V gene. The CDR3 length is 16 residues. The CDR3 nucleotides read TGTGCCAGCAGTGTGACAGGGAATGATAGGGGAAACACCATATATTTT. Translating it yields CASSVTGNDRGNTIYF. The whole variable domain, remainder taken from reference TRBV28 and TRBJ1-3, is DVKVTQSSRYLVKRTGEKVFLECVQDMDHENMFWYRQDPGLGLRLIYFSYDVKMKEKGDIPEGYSVSREKKERFSLILESASTNQTSMYLCASSVTGNDRGNTIYFGEGSWLTVV.

V is TRBV6-1 and J is TRBJ1-2; perhaps TRBD1 as D (5 bases). Between the trimmed V and J ends, which lost 6 bases and 8 bases, there was a span of 13 bases. The V gene's germline CDR1 is MNHNS and CDR2 SASEGT. CDR3 length: 12 amino acids. CDR3 amino acids: CASSSGVEGYTF. The DNA for the CDR3 is TGTGCCAGCAGCTCGGGGGTGGAAGGCTACACCTTC.

The DNA for the CDR3 is TGTGCCAGCAGCCAAGGGACGTTAGACTACGAGCAGTACTTC. Translation gives CASSQGTLDYEQYF. The rearrangement links TRBV4-2 to TRBJ2-7, with unresolved D. This CDR3 has 14 amino acids. V shed 1 base and J shed 3 bases, with 10 bases lying between them. Germline loops: CDR1 LGHNA, CDR2 YNFKEQ.

The chain is built from TRBV5-6 and TRBJ2-7; 9 bases fit TRBD1. CDR3 length equals 15 residues. Trimming removed 1 base from V and 5 bases from J; junction bases left unmatched: 7. In germline, CDR1 is SGHDT, CDR2 YYEEEE. DNA of the CDR3: TGTGCCAGCAGCTTGTTCGACAGGGGGATGGACGAGCAGTACTTC. This sequence encodes CASSLFDRGMDEQYF.

This clone was observed a handful of times. The gene calls are TRBV5-5 and TRBJ2-7; D unclear. V lost 0 bases and J lost 3, with 10 bases in between. Germline V CDR1 and CDR2: SGHKS, YYEKEE (reference sequence). This CDR3 is built from 14 residues. The CDR3 loop reads CASSLAGSIYEQYF. Written as DNA, the CDR3 is TGTGCCAGCAGCTTGGCGGGCAGCATCTACGAGCAGTACTTC.

The CDR3 DNA is TGTGCCAGCAGTCCCCGAGGGGCAGGGCGCTACGAGCAGTACTTC. Protein: CASSPRGAGRYEQYF. V and J are TRBV28 and TRBJ2-7; tentatively, D is TRBD1 or TRBD2 (5 bases each). This CDR3 has 15 amino acids. From germline, CDR1 is MDHEN and CDR2 SYDVKM. V lost 5 bases and J lost 3, with 17 bases in between.

The V and J genes are TRBV2 and TRBJ1-5; a possible D gene is TRBD1 (6 bases). The CDR3 is 14 amino acids. Trimming shortened V by 6 bases and J by 5 bases, and 14 bases separated the two germline ends. CDR1 and CDR2 from the germline V gene are SNHLY and FYNNEI. CDR3 region: CASRGGTPYQPQHF. Here the CDR3 DNA reads TGTGCCAGCAGGGGCGGGACACCGTATCAGCCCCAGCATTTT.

V usage is TRBV2 and J usage is TRBJ1-1; D not certain. V shed 8 bases and J shed 8 bases, with 21 bases lying between them. Per the germline V gene, CDR1 is SNHLY and CDR2 is FYNNEI. This CDR3 is 14 amino acids long. The CDR3 region has the DNA TGTGCCAGCGTCCTACAGCCAGCTGGCGGAGAAGCTTTCTTT. Its protein product is CASVLQPAGGEAFF.

The CDR3, as DNA: TGCAGCGTTGAACCAGCGGGGGGGCCGAATGAGCAGTTCTTC. It codes for CSVEPAGGPNEQFF. This sequence joins TRBV29-1 and TRBJ2-1; 10 bases match TRBD2. The length of the CDR3 is 14 residues. V lost 2 bases, J lost 7 bases, and 5 bases stayed unmatched. CDR1 and CDR2 from the germline V gene are SQVTM and ANQGSEA.

Sample share makes this clone medium-sized. Other nucleotide sequences in the sample specify the same CDR3. The rearrangement uses TRBV7-2 and TRBJ2-7; D not certain. The length of the CDR3 is 12 residues. The germline V gene encodes CDR1 SGHTA and CDR2 FQGNSA. V lost 5 bases and J 3 bases, leaving 8 bases between the germline ends. DNA for the CDR3: TGTGCCAGCAGCCCCGGCGGCTACGAGCAGTACTTC. Translated: CASSPGGYEQYF.

J is TRBJ1-4 and V is TRBV5-1; perhaps TRBD1 as D (5 bases). V was clipped by 4 bases and J by 6 bases, with 16 bases between them. Looked up from germline, CDR1 is SGHRS and CDR2 is YFSETQ. This CDR3 has 15 residues. CDR3 region: CASSGLGGGDEKLFF. The CDR3 coding sequence is TGCGCCAGCAGCGGCCTCGGGGGAGGGGATGAAAAACTGTTTTTT.

The chain combines TRBV28 with TRBJ1-2; 7 bases are shared with TRBD1. Losses at the gene ends were 1 base for V and 0 bases for J; bases not matched to a gene: 5. The CDR3 totals 16 residues. Germline loops: CDR1 MDHEN, CDR2 SYDVKM. The CDR3 protein is CASSLSAGGANYGYTF. The CDR3 DNA is TGTGCCAGCAGTTTATCCGCAGGGGGGGCTAACTATGGCTACACCTTC.

This chain links TRBV5-4 with TRBJ2-1; TRBD2 might be the D (6 bases). V shed 0 bases and J shed 9 bases, with 22 bases lying between them. Germline CDR1 and CDR2: SGHNT and YYREEE (reference sequence). The CDR3 is 17 residues long. CDR3 in DNA: TGTGCCAGCAGCTTGGGGGCCTCGGGACTGGGGACTCGTGAGCAGTTCTTC. This sequence encodes CASSLGASGLGTREQFF.

The chain recombines TRBV5-4 with TRBJ2-2; D not certain. V shed 0 bases and J shed 8 bases, with 5 bases lying between them. Per the germline V gene, CDR1 is SGHNT and CDR2 is YYREEE (reference sequence). This CDR3 comprises 12 residues. The CDR3 DNA reads TGTGCCAGCAGCTTGGAAGGAGGGGAGCTGTTTTTT. As protein: CASSLEGGELFF. Filled out from reference TRBV5-4 and TRBJ2-2, the complete variable domain reads ETGVTQSPTHLIKTRGQQVTLRCSSQSGHNTVSWYQQALGQGPQFIFQYYREEENGRGNFPPRFSGLQFPNYSSELNVNALELDDSALYLCASSLEGGELFFGEGSRLTVL.

On this clone: A much larger clone differs by one base, so this may be a read error. This same CDR3 is encoded by further DNA sequences in the sample. The chain joins TRBV7-8 to TRBJ1-1; weak D call: TRBD1 (5 bases). With 6 bases removed from V and 4 bases from J, the gap between germline ends came to 15 bases. The V gene's germline CDR1 is SGHVS and CDR2 FQNEAQ. This CDR3 is built from 14 residues. The CDR3: CASSIWEGSTEAFF. CDR3 in DNA: TGTGCCAGCAGTATCTGGGAGGGGAGCACTGAAGCTTTCTTT. Together with reference TRBV7-8 and TRBJ1-1, the CDR3 gives the full variable domain: GAGVSQSPRYKVAKRGQDVALRCDPISGHVSLFWYQQALGQGPEFLTYFQNEAQLDKSGLPSDRFFAERPEGSVSTLKIQRTQQEDSAVYLCASSIWEGSTEAFFGQGTRLTVV.

The chain employs TRBV7-3 and TRBJ2-1, with D possibly matching TRBD1 (7 bases). Trimming left V 5 bases short and J 5 bases short, with 13 bases between. The CDR3 length is 14 residues. Germline CDR1 and CDR2: SGHTA and FQGTGA. CDR3 residues: CASSHAGQNNEQFF. The CDR3 coding sequence is TGTGCCAGCAGCCACGCGGGACAGAACAATGAGCAGTTCTTC.